This TCR beta chain is from a study of CD8 T cells in ankylosing spondylitis. Study findings and constraints: CD8+ by phenotype, disease-linked clones were relatively rare in peripheral blood. Significant enrichment of disease-linked clones was reported in matched ankylosing spondylitis synovial fluid. In the blood and synovial fluid of reactive arthritis, some motif variants had been previously reported. One TCR beta motif, made up of roughly eight highly homologous variants, appeared characteristic of ankylosing spondylitis blood.

TCRdb independently ran MiXCR on the 5' RACE reads; one entry per CDR3 protein. The data contain over 600,000 distinct CDR3 sequences, around 20% of them singletons. The germline V gene encodes CDR1 GTSNPN and CDR2 SVGIG (reference sequence). The V gene lost 5 bases and the J gene lost 5 bases, with 21 bases spanning the gap. The CDR3 runs 15 residues. This clonotype showed up just a few times. No antigen is known for it. The chain combines TRBV30 with TRBJ1-2; no reliable D call. The material sequenced was blood, either unsorted or a sorted T cell fraction (not recorded which). This TCR derives from a male donor with ankylosing spondylitis. This CDR3 reads CAWAPGPPPGYGYTF. As DNA, the CDR3 is TGTGCCTGGGCCCCGGGTCCCCCCCCAGGTTATGGCTACACCTTC.